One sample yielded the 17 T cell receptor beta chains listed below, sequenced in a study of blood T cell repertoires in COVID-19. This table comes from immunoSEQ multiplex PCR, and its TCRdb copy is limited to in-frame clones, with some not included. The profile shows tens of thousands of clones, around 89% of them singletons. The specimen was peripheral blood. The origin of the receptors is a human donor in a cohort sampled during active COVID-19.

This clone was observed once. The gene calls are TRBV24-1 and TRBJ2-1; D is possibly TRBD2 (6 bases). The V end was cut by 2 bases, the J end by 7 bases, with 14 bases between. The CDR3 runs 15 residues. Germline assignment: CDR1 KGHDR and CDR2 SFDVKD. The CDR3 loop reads CATSDYGTRGNEQFF. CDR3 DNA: TGTGCCACCAGTGATTACGGGACTCGCGGGAATGAGCAGTTCTTC.

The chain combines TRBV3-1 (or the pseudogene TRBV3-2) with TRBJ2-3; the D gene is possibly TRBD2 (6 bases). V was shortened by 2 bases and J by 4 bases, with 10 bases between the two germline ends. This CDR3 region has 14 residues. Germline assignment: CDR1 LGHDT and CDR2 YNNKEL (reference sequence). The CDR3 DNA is TGTGCCAGCAGCCAATCGTTAGCGGCAGATACGCAGTATTTT. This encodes CASSQSLAADTQYF.

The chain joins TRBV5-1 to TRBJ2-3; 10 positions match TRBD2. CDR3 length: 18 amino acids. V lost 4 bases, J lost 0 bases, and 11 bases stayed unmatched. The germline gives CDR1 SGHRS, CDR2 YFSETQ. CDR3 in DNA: TGCGCCAGCAGCCCAGGCCGTGGTAGCGGGAGGAGCACAGATACGCAGTATTTT. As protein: CASSPGRGSGRSTDTQYF.

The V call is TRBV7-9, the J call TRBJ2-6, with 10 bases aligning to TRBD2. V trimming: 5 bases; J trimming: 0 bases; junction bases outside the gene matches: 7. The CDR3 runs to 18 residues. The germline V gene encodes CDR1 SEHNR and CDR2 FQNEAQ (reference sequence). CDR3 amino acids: CASSASGRATSGANVLTF. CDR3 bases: TGTGCCAGCAGCGCAAGCGGGAGGGCTACCTCTGGGGCCAACGTCCTGACTTTC.

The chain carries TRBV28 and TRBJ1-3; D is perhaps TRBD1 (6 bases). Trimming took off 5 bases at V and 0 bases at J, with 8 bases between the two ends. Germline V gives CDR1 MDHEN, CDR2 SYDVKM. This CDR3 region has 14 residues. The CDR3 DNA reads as TGTGCCAGCAGTGGACAGAACTCTGGAAACACCATATATTTT. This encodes CASSGQNSGNTIYF.

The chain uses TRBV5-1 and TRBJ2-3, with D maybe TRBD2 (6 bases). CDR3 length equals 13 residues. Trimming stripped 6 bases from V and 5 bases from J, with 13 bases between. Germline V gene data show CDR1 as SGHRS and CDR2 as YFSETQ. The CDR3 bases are TGCGCCAGCACGATCCGACTAGGAGATACGCAGTATTTT. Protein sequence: CASTIRLGDTQYF.

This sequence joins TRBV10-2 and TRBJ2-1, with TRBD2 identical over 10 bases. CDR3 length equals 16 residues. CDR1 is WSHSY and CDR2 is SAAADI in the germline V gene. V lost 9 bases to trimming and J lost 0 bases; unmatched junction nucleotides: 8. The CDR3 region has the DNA TGCGCCAGTACCGGCCTAGCGGGAGACTCCTACAATGAGCAGTTCTTC. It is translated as CASTGLAGDSYNEQFF.

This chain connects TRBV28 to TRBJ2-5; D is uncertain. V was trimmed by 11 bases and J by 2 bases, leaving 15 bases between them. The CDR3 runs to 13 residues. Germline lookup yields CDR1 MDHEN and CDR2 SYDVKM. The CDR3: CAAMPELQETQYF. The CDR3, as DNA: TGTGCCGCCATGCCGGAGCTACAAGAGACCCAGTACTTC.

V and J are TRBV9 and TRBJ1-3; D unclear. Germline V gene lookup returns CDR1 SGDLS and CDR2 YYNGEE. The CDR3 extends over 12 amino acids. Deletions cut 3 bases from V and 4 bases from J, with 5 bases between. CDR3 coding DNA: TGTGCCAGCAGCGACAGAGGAAACACCATATATTTT. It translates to CASSDRGNTIYF.

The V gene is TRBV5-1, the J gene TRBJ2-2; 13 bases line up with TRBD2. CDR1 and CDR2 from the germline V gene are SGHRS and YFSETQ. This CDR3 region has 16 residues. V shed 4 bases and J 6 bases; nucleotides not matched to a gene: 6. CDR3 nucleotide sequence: TGCGCCAGCAGCCCACTAGCGGGAGGGCCCCCCGGGGAGCTGTTTTTT. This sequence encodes CASSPLAGGPPGELFF.

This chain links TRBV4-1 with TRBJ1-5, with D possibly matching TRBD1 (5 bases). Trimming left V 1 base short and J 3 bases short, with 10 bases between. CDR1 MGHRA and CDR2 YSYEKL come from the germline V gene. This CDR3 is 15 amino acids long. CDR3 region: CASSQVSGDNQPQHF. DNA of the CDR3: TGCGCCAGCAGCCAAGTCTCGGGGGACAATCAGCCCCAGCATTTT.

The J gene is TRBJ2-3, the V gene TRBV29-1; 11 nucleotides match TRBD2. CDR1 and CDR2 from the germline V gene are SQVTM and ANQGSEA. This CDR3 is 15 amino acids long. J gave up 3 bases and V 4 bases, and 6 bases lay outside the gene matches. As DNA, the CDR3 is TGCAGCGTTGTACTAGCGGGAGAACGGACAGATACGCAGTATTTT. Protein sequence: CSVVLAGERTDTQYF.

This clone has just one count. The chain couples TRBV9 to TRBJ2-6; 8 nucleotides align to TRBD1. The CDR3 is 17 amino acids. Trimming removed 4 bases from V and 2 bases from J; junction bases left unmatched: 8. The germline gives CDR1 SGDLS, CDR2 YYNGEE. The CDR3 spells CASSLRPGGAGANVLTF. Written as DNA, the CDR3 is TGTGCCAGCAGCTTAAGACCAGGGGGCGCTGGGGCCAACGTCCTGACTTTC.

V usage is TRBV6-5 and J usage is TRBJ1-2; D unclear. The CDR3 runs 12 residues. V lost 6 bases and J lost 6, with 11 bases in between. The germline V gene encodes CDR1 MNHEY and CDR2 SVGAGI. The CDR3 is CASSPGLDGYTF. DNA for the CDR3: TGTGCCAGCAGCCCAGGCTTGGATGGCTACACCTTC.

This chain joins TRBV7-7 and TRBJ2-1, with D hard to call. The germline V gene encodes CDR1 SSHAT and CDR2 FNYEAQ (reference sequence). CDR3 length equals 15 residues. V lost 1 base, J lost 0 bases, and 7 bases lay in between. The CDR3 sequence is CASSLGSSSYNEQFF. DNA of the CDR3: TGTGCCAGCAGCTTAGGTAGCAGCTCCTACAATGAGCAGTTCTTC.

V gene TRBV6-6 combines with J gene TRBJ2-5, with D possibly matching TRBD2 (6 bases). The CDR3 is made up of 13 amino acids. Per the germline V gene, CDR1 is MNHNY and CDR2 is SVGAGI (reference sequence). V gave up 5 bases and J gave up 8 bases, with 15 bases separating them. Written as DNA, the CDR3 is TGTGCCAGCAGTCAAAATTGGGGGGAAACCCAGTACTTC. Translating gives CASSQNWGETQYF.

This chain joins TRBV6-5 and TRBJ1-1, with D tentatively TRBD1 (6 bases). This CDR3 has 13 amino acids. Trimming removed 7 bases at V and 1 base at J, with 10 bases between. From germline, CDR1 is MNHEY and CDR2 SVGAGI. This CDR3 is CASTMTGNTEAFF. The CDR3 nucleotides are TGTGCCAGCACTATGACAGGGAACACTGAAGCTTTCTTT.